The present T cell receptor beta chain was sequenced within a study of CD4 and CD8 cells across lung adenocarcinoma regions (dated by TCRdb to about 2018). In terms of the full investigation: The study compared tumor centers with tumor margins to examine intratumor heterogeneity of the T cell receptor repertoire.

This clonotype was seen ten or more times. The antigen this receptor binds is unknown. Base qualities are not recorded, but no much larger clone differs from it by a single base. Trimming removed 3 bases from V and 4 bases from J, leaving 10 bases between the germline ends. Inclusive of the bounding cysteine and phenylalanine, the CDR3 is 14 residues long. CDR3 DNA only is kept here, 42 bases in frame from base 1. CDR1 and CDR2, per the germline V gene, are SGHTA and FQGNSA. The donors were patients who had localized lung adenocarcinoma, which is a subtype of non-small cell lung cancer. These samples came from the centers of localized lung adenocarcinomas. For TCR repertoire analysis, CD8+ T cells taken from tumor tissue were profiled apart from CD4+ T cells. The library was prepared using PCR. Sequencing was carried out with a HiSeq X Ten. TCRdb trimmed the raw reads at Q25, called clones with MiXCR and kept productive beta chains. All rows with the same CDR3 protein become a single entry with the most common DNA and genes. The sample table holds about 25,000 distinct CDR3 sequences, of which 50% to 55% were seen once. About half of the sample lies in the top ten.

This TCR was recovered from a male donor with lung adenocarcinoma. The CD4 and CD8 labels of this study may be unreliable. Sequencing was carried out using CD8+ T cells from the center of a lung tumor. The cell subset or site tag for this specimen amounts to: tumor center region. Here the chain combines TRBV7-2 and TRBJ2-1, with TRBD2 tentatively as D gene (6 bases match). The CDR3: CASSLAREYNEQFF. The DNA is TGTGCCAGCAGCTTGGCTCGGGAGTACAATGAGCAGTTCTTC.